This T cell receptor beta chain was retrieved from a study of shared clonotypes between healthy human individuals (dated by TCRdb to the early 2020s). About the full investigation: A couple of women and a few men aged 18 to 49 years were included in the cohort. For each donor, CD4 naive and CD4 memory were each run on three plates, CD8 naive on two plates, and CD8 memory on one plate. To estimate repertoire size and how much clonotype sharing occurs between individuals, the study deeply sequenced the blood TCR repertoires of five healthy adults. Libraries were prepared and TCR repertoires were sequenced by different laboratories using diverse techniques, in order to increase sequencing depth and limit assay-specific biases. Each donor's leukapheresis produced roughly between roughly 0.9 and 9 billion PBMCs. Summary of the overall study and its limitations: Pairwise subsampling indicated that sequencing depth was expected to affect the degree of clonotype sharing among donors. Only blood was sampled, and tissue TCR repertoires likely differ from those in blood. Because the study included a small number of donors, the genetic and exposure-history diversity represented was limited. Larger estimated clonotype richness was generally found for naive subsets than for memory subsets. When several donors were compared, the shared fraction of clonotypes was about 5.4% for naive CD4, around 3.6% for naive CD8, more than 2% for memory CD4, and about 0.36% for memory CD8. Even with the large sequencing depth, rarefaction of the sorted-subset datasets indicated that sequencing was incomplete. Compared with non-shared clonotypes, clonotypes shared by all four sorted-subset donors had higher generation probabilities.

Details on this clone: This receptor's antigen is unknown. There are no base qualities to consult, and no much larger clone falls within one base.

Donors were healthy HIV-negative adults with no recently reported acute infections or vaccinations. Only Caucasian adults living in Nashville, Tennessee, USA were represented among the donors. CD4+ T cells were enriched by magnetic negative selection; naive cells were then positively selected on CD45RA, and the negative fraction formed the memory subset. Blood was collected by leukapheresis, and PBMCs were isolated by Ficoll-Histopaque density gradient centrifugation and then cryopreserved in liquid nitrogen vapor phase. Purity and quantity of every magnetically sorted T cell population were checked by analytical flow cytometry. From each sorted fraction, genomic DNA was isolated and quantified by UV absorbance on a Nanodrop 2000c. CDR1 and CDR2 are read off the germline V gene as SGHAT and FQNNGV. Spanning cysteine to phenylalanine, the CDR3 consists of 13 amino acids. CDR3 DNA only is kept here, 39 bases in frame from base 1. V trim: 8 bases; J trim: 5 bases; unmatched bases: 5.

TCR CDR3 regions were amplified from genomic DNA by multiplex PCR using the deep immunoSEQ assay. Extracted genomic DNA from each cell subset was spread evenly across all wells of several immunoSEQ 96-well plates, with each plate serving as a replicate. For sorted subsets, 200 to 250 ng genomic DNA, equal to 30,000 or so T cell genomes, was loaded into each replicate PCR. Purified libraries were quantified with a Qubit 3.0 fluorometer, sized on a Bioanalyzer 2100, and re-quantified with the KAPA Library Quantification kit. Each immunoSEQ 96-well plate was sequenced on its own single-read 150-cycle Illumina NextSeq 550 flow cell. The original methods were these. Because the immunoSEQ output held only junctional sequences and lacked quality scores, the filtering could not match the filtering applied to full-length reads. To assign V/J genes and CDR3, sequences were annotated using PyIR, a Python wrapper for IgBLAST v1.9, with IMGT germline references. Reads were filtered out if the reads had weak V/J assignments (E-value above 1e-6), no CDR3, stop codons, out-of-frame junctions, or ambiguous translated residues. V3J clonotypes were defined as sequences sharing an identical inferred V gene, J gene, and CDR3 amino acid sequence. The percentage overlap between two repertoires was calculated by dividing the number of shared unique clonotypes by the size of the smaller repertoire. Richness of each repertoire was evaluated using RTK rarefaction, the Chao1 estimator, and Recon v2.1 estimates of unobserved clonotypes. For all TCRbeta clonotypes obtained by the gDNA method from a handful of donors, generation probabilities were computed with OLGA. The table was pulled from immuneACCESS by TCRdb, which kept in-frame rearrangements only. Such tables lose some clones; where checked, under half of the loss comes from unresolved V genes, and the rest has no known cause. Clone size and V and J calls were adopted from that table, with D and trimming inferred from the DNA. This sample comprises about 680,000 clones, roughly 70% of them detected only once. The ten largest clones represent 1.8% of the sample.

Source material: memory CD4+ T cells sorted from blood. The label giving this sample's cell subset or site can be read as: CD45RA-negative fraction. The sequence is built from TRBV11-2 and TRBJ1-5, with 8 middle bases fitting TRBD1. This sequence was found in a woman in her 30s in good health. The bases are TGTGCCAGCCTCGGCAGGGGGCATCAGCCCCAGCATTTT. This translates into CASLGRGHQPQHF.